This T cell receptor (beta chain) was observed in a study of blood T cells in healthy people across ages. Points from the study as a whole: CMV infection status of these donors was not known.

The CDR3 loop spans 12 amino acids. CDR1 and CDR2 (germline): MDHEN, SYDVKM. V was pared by 5 bases and J by 3 bases, with 8 bases between. The table lists this clonotype with many counts. The target antigen is unknown. Alongside a J-beta primer mix, a sample-barcoded 5' primer served in a second PCR lasting roughly 6 to 11 cycles. Carrying 12 random nucleotides, a template-switch adaptor labeled each individual cDNA molecule. Every sample returned 2.5 million or more CDR3-containing paired-end reads. MiXCR, applied by TCRdb to the 5' RACE reads, yields one record per CDR3 protein. The table includes some 900,000 distinct CDR3 sequences, more than 25% detected once.

The source of this sequence is a woman aged 80 or older in good health. The chain has TRBV28 and TRBJ2-7; no definite D call. Sequencing was performed on blood. CDR3 protein: CASSPLRYEQYF. The CDR3 bases are TGTGCCAGCAGTCCCCTTCGCTACGAGCAGTACTTC.